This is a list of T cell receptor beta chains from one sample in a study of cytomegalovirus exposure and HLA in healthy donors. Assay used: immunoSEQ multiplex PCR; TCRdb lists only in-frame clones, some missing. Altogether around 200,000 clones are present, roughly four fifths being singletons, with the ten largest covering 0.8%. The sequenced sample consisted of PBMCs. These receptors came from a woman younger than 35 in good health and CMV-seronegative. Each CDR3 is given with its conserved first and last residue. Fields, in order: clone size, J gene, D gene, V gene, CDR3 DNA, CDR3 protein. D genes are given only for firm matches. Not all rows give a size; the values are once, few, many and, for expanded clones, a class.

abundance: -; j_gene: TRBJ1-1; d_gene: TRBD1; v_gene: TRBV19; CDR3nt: TGTGCCAGTGAACAGGGGGATATCAACACTGAAGCTTTCTTT; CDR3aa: CASEQGDINTEAFF
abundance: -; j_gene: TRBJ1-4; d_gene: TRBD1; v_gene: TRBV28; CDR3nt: TGTGCCAGCAGTTTTGCAGGGGGAGTTAATGAAAAACTGTTTTTT; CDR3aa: CASSFAGGVNEKLFF
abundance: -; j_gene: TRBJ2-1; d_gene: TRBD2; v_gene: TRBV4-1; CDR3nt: TGCGCCAGCAGCCAAGAGGACGCGGGAGGGCCAGATGAGCAGTTCTTC; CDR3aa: CASSQEDAGGPDEQFF
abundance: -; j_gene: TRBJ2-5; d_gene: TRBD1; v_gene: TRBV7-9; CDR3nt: TGTGCCAGCAGAATGGGACAGGGGGAGACCCAGTACTTC; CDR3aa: CASRMGQGETQYF
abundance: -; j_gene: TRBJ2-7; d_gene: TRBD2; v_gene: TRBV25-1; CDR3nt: TGTGCCAGCAGCCCTCAGGGCGGGAGGTTCGCCGAACGTTACGAGCAGTACTTC; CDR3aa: CASSPQGGRFAERYEQYF
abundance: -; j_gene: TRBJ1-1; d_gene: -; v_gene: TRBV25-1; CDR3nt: TGTGCCAGCCAAACACCGGGATGGAACACTGAAGCTTTCTTT; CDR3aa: CASQTPGWNTEAFF
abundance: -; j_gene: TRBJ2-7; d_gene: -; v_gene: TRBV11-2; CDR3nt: TGTGCCAGCAGTGATCAGACTATAAACTACGAGCAGTACTTC; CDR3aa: CASSDQTINYEQYF
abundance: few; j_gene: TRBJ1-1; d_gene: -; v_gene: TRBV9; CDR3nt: TGTGCCAGCAGCGAAACAGGGTTGGGCACTGAAGCTTTCTTT; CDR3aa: CASSETGLGTEAFF
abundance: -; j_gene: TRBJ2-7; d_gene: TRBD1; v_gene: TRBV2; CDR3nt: TGTGCCAGCAGACGGGACAGGGGCAGCTACGAGCAGTACTTC; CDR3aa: CASRRDRGSYEQYF
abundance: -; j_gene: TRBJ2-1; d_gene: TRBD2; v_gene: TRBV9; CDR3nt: TGTGCCAGCAGCGCCTCCGGGACTAGCGGGATGGATGAGCAGTTCTTC; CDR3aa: CASSASGTSGMDEQFF
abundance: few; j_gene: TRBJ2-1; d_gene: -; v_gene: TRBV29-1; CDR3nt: TGCAGCGTTGTGGTCGCGGACAATGAGCAGTTCTTC; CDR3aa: CSVVVADNEQFF
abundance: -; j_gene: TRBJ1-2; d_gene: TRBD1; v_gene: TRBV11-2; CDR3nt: TGTGCCACACGACAGGGAGCCTATGGCTACACCTTC; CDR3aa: CATRQGAYGYTF
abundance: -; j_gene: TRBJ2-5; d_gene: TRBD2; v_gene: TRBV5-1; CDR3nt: TGCGCCAGCAGCTTCACCCCACGGGGGGACCAAGAGACCCAGTACTTC; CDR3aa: CASSFTPRGDQETQYF
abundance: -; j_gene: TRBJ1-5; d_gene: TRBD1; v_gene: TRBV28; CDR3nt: TGTGCCAGCAGTTACGTCGGGACAGTCCTCAATCAGCCCCAGCATTTT; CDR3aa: CASSYVGTVLNQPQHF
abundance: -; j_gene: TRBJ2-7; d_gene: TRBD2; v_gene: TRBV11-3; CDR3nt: TGTGCCAGCAGCCGAGAGGCTAGCGGGAGGCACGAGCAGTACTTC; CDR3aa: CASSREASGRHEQYF
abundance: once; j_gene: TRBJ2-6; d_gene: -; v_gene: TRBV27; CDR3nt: TGTGCCAGCAGTTTAAGGGTGGGGTACGGACTATCTGGGGCCAACGTCCTGACTTTC; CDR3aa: CASSLRVGYGLSGANVLTF
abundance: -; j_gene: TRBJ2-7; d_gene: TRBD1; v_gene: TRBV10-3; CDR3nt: TGTGCCATCAGTGAGGGACAGGGGGGCGAGCAGTACTTC; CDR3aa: CAISEGQGGEQYF
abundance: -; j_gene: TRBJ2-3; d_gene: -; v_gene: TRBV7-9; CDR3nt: TGTGCCAGCAGCGTCCGAGGAGGCGGGAAGGGCACAGATACGCAGTATTTT; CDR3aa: CASSVRGGGKGTDTQYF
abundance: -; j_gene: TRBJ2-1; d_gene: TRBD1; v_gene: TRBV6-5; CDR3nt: TGTGCCAGCAGTTCCAGGGGGCTACTTTTTAATGAGCAGTTCTTC; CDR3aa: CASSSRGLLFNEQFF
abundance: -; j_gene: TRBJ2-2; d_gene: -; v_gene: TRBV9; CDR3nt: TGTGCCAGCAGCGTAGGCGGAATAAACACCGGGGAGCTGTTTTTT; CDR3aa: CASSVGGINTGELFF
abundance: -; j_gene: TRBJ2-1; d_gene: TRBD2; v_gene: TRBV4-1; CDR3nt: TGCGCCAGCAGCCAAGACGGGGCTGGGACTAGCGAATACAATGAGCAGTTCTTC; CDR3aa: CASSQDGAGTSEYNEQFF
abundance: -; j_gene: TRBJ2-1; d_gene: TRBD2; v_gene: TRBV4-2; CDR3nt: TGTGCCAGCAGCCCGGGGACTAGGGGCCTCTACAATGAGCAGTTCTTC; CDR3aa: CASSPGTRGLYNEQFF
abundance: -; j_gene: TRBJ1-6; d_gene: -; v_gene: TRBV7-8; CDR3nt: TGTGCCAGCAGCCCCTCAGGCGACTCCTATAATTCACCCCTCCACTTT; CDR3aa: CASSPSGDSYNSPLHF
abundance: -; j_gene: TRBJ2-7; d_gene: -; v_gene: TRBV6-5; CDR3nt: TGTGCCAGCAGTGGGACTTCCCGCTCCTACGAGCAGTACTTC; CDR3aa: CASSGTSRSYEQYF
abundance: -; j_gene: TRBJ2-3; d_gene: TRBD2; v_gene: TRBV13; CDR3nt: TGTGCCAGCAGCCAGCGGGGGGTCACAGATACGCAGTATTTT; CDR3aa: CASSQRGVTDTQYF
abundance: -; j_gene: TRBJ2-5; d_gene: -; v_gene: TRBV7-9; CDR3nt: TGTGCCAGCAGCTCCTTATACAGGTCCCAAGAGACCCAGTACTTC; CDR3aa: CASSSLYRSQETQYF
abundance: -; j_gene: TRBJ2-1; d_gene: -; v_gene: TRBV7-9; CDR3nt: TGTGCCAGCAGCTTACAGGGAAATGAGCAGTTCTTC; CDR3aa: CASSLQGNEQFF
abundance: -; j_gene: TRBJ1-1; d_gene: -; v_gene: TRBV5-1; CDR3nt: TGCGCCAGCAGCTTGGACAGCTGGGACATTGAAGCTTTCTTT; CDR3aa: CASSLDSWDIEAFF